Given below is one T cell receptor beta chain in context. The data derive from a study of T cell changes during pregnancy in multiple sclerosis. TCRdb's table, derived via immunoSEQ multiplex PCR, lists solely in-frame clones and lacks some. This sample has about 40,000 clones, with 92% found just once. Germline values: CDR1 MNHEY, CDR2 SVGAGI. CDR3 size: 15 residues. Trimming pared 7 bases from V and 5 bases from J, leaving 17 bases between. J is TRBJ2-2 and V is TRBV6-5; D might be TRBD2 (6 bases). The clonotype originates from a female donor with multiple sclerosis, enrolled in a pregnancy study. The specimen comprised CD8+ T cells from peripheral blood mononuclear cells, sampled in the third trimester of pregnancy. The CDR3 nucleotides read TGTGCCAGCAAGCTGGCGGAGGCGGGAACCGGGGAGCTGTTTTTT. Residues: CASKLAEAGTGELFF.